The T cell receptor (beta chain) under discussion was sequenced for a study of Graves' ophthalmopathy and Graves' hyperthyroidism. Uncontrolled infections, other autoimmune diseases, pregnancy or lactation barred patients from enrollment. Diagnostic conclusions were grounded in clinical symptoms, serum thyroxine, TRAb, thyroid ultrasound and orbital computed tomography. About this clonotype itself: One end of the junction does not line up with germline, which may come from a read error.

This CDR3 region has 11 residues. Germline V CDR1 and CDR2: ENHRY, SYGVKD. From RNA, the CDR3 regions of TCR beta chains were amplified and sequenced. The workflow started with a first-round RT-PCR run with HTBI primers and then moved on to a second-round multiplex PCR. TCRdb independently ran MiXCR on the multiplex PCR reads; one entry per CDR3 protein. The sample lists about 550,000 distinct CDR3 sequences; less than 40% were seen once. The V and J genes are TRBV10-3 and TRBJ2-7; D unresolved. The sequencing sample was made of peripheral blood or thyroid tissue (not recorded which). This sequence originates from an adult man with Graves' hyperthyroidism. The CDR3 spells CAISESGSRHF. Here the CDR3 DNA reads TGTGCCATCAGTGAGTCAGGCAGCCGCCACTTC.